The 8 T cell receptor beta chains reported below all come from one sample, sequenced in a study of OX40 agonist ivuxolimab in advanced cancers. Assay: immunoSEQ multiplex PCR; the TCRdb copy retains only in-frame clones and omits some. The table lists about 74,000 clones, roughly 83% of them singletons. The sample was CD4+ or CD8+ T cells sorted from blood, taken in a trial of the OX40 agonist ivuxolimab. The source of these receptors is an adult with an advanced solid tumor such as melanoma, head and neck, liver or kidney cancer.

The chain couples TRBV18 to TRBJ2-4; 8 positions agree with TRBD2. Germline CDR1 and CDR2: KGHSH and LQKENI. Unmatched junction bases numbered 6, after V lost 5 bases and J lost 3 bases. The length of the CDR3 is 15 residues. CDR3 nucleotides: TGTGCCAGCTCAAGGCGGGAGGCAATCAAAAACATTCAGTACTTC. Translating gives CASSRREAIKNIQYF.

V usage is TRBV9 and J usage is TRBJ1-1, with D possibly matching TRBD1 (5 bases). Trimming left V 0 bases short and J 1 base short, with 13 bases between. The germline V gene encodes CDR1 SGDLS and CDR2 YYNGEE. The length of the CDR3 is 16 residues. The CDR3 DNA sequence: TGTGCCAGCAGCGTAGGCGAGGGAGGGACGAACACTGAAGCTTTCTTT. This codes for CASSVGEGGTNTEAFF. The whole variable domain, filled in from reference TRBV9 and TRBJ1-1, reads DSGVTQTPKHLITATGQRVTLRCSPRSGDLSVYWYQQSLDQGLQFLIQYYNGEERAKGNILERFSAQQFPDLHSELNLSSLELGDSALYFCASSVGEGGTNTEAFFGQGTRLTVV.

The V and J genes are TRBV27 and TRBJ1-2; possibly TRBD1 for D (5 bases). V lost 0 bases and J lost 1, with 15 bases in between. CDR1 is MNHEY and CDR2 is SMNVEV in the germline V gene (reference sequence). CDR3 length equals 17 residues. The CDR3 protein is CASSLSGARDGNYGYTF. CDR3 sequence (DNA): TGTGCCAGCAGTTTATCGGGCGCCCGGGACGGTAACTATGGCTACACCTTC.

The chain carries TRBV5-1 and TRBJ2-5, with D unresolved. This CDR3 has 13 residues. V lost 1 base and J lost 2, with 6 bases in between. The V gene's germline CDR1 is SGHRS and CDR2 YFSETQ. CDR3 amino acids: CASSLNIQETQYF. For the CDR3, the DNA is TGCGCCAGCAGCTTGAACATACAAGAGACCCAGTACTTC.

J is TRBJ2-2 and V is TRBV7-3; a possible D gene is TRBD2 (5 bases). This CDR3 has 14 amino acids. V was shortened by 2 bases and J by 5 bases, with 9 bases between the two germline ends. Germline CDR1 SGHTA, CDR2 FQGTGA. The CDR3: CASSLEGVTGELFF. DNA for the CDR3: TGTGCCAGCAGCTTAGAGGGAGTTACCGGGGAGCTGTTTTTT.

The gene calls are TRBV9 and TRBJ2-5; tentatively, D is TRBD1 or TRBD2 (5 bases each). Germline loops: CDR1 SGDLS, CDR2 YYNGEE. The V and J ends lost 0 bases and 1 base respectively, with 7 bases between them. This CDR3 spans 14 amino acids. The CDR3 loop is CASSVVGGQETQYF. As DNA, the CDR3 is TGTGCCAGCAGCGTAGTTGGGGGCCAAGAGACCCAGTACTTC.

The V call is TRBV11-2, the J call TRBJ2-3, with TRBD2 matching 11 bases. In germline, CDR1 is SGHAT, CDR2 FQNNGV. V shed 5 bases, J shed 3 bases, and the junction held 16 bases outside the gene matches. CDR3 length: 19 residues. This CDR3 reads CASSPSWGFSGGATDTQYF. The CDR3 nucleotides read TGTGCCAGCAGCCCCTCCTGGGGGTTTAGCGGGGGGGCAACAGATACGCAGTATTTT.

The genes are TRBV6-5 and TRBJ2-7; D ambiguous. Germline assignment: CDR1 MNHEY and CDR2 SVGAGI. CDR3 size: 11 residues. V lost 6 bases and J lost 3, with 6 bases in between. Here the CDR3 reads CASRSVYEQYF. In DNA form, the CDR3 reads TGTGCCAGCAGGTCCGTCTACGAGCAGTACTTC.